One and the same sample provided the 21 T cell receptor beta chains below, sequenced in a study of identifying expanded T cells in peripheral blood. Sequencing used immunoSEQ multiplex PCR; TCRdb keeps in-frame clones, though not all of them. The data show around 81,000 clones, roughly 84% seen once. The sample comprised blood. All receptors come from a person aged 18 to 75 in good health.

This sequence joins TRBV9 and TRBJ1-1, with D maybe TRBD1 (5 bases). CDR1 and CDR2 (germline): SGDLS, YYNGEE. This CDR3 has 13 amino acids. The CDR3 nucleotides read TGTGTACGCGTCGACAGACGGTACACTGAAGCTTTCTTT. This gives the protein CVRVDRRYTEAFF. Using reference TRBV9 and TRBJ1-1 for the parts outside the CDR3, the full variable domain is DSGVTQTPKHLITATGQRVTLRCSPRSGDLSVYWYQQSLDQGLQFLIQYYNGEERAKGNILERFSAQQFPDLHSELNLSSLELGDSALYFCVRVDRRYTEAFFGQGTRLTVV.

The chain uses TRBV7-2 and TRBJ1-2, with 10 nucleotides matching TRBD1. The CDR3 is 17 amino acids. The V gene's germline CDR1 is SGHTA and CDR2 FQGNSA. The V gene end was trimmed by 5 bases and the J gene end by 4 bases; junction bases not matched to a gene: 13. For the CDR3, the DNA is TGTGCCAGCAGCGCCCTGCAACCGGGACAGGGGCCCTATGGCTACACCTTC. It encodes CASSALQPGQGPYGYTF.

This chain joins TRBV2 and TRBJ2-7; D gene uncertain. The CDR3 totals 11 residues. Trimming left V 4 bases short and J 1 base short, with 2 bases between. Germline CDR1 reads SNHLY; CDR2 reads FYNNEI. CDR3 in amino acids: CASSVSYEQYF. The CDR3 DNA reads TGTGCCAGCAGTGTTTCCTACGAGCAGTACTTC.

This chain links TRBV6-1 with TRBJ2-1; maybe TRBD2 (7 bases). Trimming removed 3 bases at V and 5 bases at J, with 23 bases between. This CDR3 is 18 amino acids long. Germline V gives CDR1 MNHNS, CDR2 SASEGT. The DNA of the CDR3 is TGTGCCAGCAGTGACTACGGCATGCGGGGGCTTTTCAACAATGAGCAGTTCTTC. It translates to CASSDYGMRGLFNNEQFF.

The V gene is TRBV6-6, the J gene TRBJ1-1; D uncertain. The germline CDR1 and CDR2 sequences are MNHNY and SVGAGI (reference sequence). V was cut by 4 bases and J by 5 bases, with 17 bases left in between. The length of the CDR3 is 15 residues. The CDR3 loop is CASSLKTGSGTEAFF. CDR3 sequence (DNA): TGTGCCAGCAGTTTAAAGACGGGGAGTGGGACTGAAGCTTTCTTT.

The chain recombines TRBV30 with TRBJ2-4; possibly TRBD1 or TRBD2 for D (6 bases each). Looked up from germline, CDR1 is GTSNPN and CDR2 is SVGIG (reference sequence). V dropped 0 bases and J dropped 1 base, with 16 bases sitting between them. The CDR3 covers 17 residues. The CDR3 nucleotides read TGTGCCTGGAGTGTACTGGAGGGGGAGTGGGCCAAAAACATTCAGTACTTC. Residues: CAWSVLEGEWAKNIQYF.

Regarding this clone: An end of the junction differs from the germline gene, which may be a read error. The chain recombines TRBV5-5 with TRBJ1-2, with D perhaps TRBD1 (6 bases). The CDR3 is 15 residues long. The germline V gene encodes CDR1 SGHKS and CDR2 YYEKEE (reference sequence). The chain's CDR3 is CASSPPGAIYGGYTF. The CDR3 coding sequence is TGCGCCAGCAGCCCCCCAGGGGCCATTTACGGGGGCTACACCTTC.

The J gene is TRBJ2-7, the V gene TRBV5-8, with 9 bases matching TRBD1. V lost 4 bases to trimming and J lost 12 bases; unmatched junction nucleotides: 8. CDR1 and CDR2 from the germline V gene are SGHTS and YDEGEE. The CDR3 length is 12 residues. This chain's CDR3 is CASSLGTGIRYF. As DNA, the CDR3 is TGTGCCAGCAGCCTCGGGACAGGGATTCGGTACTTC.

CDR3 sequence: CASSLWGQGNYEQYF. Here the CDR3 DNA reads TGTGCCAGCAGCTTGTGGGGACAGGGGAACTACGAGCAGTACTTC. V is TRBV5-6 and J is TRBJ2-7; 10 nucleotides align to TRBD1. CDR1 is SGHDT, CDR2 YYEEEE, per germline. The CDR3 is 15 amino acids. V lost 1 base and J lost 3; bases outside the gene matches: 4.

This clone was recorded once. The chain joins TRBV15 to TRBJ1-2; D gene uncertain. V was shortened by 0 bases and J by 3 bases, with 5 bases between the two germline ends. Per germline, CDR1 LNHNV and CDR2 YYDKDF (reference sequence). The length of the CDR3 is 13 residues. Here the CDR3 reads CATSRDSYYGYTF. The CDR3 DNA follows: TGTGCCACCAGCAGAGACAGCTACTATGGCTACACCTTC.

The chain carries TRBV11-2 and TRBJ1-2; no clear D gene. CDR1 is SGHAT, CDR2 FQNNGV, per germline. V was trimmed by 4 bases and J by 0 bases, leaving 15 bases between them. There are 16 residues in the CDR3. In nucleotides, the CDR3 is TGTGCCAGCAGCTCCTACCGTGACGGAGCTAACTATGGCTACACCTTC. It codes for CASSSYRDGANYGYTF.

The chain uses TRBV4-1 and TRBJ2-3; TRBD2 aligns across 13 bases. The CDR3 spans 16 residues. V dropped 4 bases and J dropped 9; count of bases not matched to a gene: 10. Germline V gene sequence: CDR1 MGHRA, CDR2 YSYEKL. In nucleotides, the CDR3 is TGCGCCAGCAGCCCTAGGACTAGCGGGGGTCCGGGAACGCAGTATTTT. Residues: CASSPRTSGGPGTQYF.

The CDR3 DNA reads as TGTGCCAGTAGTATCGGGTACACCACAGATACGCAGTATTTT. Its protein product is CASSIGYTTDTQYF. The V gene is TRBV19, the J gene TRBJ2-3; D is unresolved. The CDR3 runs 14 residues. Germline CDR1 LNHDA, CDR2 SQIVND (reference sequence). With 3 bases removed from V and 2 bases from J, the gap between germline ends came to 9 bases. Full variable domain (outside the CDR3, taken from reference TRBV19 and TRBJ2-3): DGGITQSPKYLFRKEGQNVTLSCEQNLNHDAMYWYRQDPGQGLRLIYYSQIVNDFQKGDIAEGYSVSREKKESFPLTVTSAQKNPTAFYLCASSIGYTTDTQYFGPGTRLTVL.

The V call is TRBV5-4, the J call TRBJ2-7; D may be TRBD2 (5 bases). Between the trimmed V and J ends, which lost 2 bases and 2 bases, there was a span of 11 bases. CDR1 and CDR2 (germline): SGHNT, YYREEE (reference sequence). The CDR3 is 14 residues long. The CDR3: CASSLPSGTYEQYF. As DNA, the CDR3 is TGTGCCAGCAGCTTACCAAGCGGAACCTACGAGCAGTACTTC.

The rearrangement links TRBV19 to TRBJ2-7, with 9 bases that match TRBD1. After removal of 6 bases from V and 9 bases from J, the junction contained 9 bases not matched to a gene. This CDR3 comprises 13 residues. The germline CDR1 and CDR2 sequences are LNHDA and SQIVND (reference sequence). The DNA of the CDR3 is TGTGCCAGTAGCAAAACAGGGGGCATTGGGCAGTACTTC. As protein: CASSKTGGIGQYF. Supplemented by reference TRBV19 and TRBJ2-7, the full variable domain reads DGGITQSPKYLFRKEGQNVTLSCEQNLNHDAMYWYRQDPGQGLRLIYYSQIVNDFQKGDIAEGYSVSREKKESFPLTVTSAQKNPTAFYLCASSKTGGIGQYFGPGTRLTVT.

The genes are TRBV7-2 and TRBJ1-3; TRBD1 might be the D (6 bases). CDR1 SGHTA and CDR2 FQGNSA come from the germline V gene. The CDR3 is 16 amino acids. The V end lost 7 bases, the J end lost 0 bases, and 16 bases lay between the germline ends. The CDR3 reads CASTTVGGHSGNTIYF. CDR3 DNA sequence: TGTGCCAGCACCACGGTCGGGGGGCACTCTGGAAACACCATATATTTT.

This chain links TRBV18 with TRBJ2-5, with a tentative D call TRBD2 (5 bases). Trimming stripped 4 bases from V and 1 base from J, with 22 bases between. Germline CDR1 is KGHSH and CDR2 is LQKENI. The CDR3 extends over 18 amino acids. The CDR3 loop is CASSRVAAGQAGQETQYF. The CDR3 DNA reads TGTGCCAGCTCACGAGTCGCGGCGGGCCAGGCAGGCCAAGAGACCCAGTACTTC.

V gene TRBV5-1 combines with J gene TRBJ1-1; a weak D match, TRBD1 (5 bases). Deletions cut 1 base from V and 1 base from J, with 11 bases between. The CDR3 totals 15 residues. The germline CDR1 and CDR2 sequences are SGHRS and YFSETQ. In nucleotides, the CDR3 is TGCGCCAGCAGCTTGCAGGGTGGATGGAACACTGAAGCTTTCTTT. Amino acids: CASSLQGGWNTEAFF. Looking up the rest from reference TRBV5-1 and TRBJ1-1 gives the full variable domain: KAGVTQTPRYLIKTRGQQVTLSCSPISGHRSVSWYQQTPGQGLQFLFEYFSETQRNKGNFPGRFSGRQFSNSRSEMNVSTLELGDSALYLCASSLQGGWNTEAFFGQGTRLTVV.

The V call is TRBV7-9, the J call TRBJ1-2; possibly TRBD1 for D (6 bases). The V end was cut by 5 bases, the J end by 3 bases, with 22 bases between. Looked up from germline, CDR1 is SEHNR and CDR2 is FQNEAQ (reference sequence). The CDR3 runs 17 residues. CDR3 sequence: CASSTVGRGKKDYGYTF. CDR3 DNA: TGTGCCAGCAGCACAGTTGGCAGGGGTAAAAAGGACTATGGCTACACCTTC.

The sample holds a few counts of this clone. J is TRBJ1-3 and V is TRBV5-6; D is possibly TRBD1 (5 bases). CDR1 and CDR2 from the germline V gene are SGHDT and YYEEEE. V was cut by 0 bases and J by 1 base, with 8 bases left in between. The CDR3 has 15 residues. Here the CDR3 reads CASSLVQGSGNTIYF. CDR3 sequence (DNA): TGTGCCAGCAGCTTGGTTCAGGGATCTGGAAACACCATATATTTT.

CDR3 residues: CASSQDRGPNTEAFF. The CDR3 DNA reads as TGCGCCAGCAGCCAAGATCGCGGACCGAACACTGAAGCTTTCTTT. The chain employs TRBV4-3 and TRBJ1-1; D remains unclear. CDR1 LGHNA and CDR2 YSLEER come from the germline V gene. CDR3 size: 15 residues. The V and J ends lost 0 bases and 1 base respectively, with 9 bases between them.